These 32 T cell receptor beta chains were all obtained from the same sample, sequenced in a study of T cells in localized non-small cell lung cancer. Produced via immunoSEQ multiplex PCR; TCRdb's table is partial and in-frame only. This sample has approximately 2,500 clones, with around two fifths found just once. Sequences were derived from lung tumor tissue, sampled before any cancer treatment. The receptors were gathered from a male donor older than 55 with stage I squamous cell lung carcinoma.

The CDR3 spells CASGLVYRQGYNEQFF. For the CDR3, the DNA is TGTGCTAGTGGTTTGGTATATCGGCAGGGCTACAATGAGCAGTTCTTC. This chain links TRBV12-5 with TRBJ2-1; TRBD1 is a possible D gene (5 bases). The CDR3 contains 16 residues. The germline V and J ends were trimmed by 0 bases and 3 bases, with 12 bases remaining between them. Germline assignment: CDR1 LGHNT and CDR2 FRNRAP. The whole variable domain, remainder taken from reference TRBV12-5 and TRBJ2-1, is DARVTQTPRHKVTEMGQEVTMRCQPILGHNTVFWYRQTMMQGLELLAYFRNRAPLDDSGMPKDRFSAEMPDATLATLKIQPSEPRDSAVYFCASGLVYRQGYNEQFFGPGTRLTVL.

Within the sample, this clone is medium-sized (0.01 to 0.1%). The V gene is TRBV6-8, the J gene TRBJ2-2; 7 bases fit TRBD1. The junction had 3 bases not matched to a gene; V was cut back by 2 bases and J by 3 bases. This CDR3 spans 15 amino acids. Germline CDR1 and CDR2: MNHGY and SAAAGT. Here the CDR3 DNA reads TGTGCCAGCAGTTACGGACAGGAGGACACCGGGGAGCTGTTTTTT. It translates to CASSYGQEDTGELFF.

This clone occurred a few times. This sequence joins TRBV4-1 and TRBJ2-5, with 9 bases matching TRBD1. Germline loops: CDR1 MGHRA, CDR2 YSYEKL. The length of the CDR3 is 15 residues. V lost 1 base and J lost 4; bases outside the gene matches: 4. CDR3 in amino acids: CASSQGQGGTETQYF. The CDR3 DNA sequence: TGCGCCAGCAGCCAAGGACAGGGGGGCACAGAGACCCAGTACTTC.

The table lists this clone with a count of one. Its ends do not fully match the called genes, so a read error is possible. The chain has TRBV29-1 and TRBJ2-3; weak D call: TRBD2 (7 bases). The germline CDR1 and CDR2 sequences are SQVTM and ANQGSEA. This CDR3 region has 15 residues. CDR3 region: CSVWGGLRSTDMQYF. In nucleotides, the CDR3 is TGCAGCGTTTGGGGGGGCCTCCGAAGCACAGATATGCAGTATTTT.

The CDR3 loop is CASSEMGTGNTIYF. The CDR3 DNA reads as TGCGCCAGCAGTGAGATGGGGACTGGAAACACCATATATTTT. The J gene is TRBJ1-3, the V gene TRBV10-2; the D is unclear. V lost 2 bases and J 2 bases, leaving 7 bases between the germline ends. In germline, CDR1 is WSHSY, CDR2 SAAADI. The CDR3 consists of 14 residues.

The chain joins TRBV29-1 to TRBJ2-3; 7 bases line up with TRBD1. Germline CDR1 and CDR2: SQVTM and ANQGSEA. This CDR3 has 13 residues. Germline trimming cut 4 bases from V and 1 base from J; bases unmatched to any gene: 2. CDR3 bases: TGCAGCGTTGTCACAGGGGGCACAGATACGCAGTATTTT. Translated, it gives CSVVTGGTDTQYF.

The genes are TRBV18 and TRBJ2-4; 7 bases match TRBD1. The J segment lost 1 base and the V segment lost 4 bases, leaving 7 bases of the junction unmatched. The V gene's germline CDR1 is KGHSH and CDR2 LQKENI. The CDR3 covers 16 residues. The CDR3 loop reads CASSRQGWEAKNIQYF. In DNA, the CDR3 is TGTGCCAGCTCACGACAGGGCTGGGAGGCCAAAAACATTCAGTACTTC.

This clone was detected a few times. The chain recombines TRBV11-3 with TRBJ2-3, with TRBD2 matching over 11 bases. Germline lookup yields CDR1 SGHNT and CDR2 YENEEA. The V gene end was trimmed by 5 bases and the J gene end by 5 bases; junction bases not matched to a gene: 12. CDR3 length: 17 amino acids. The CDR3 nucleotides are TGTGCCAGCAGCCCAATAGCGGGGGGGCCTTTAGGAGATACGCAGTATTTT. It is translated as CASSPIAGGPLGDTQYF.

The chain recombines TRBV10-2 with TRBJ1-6; 9 bases are a match to TRBD1. V shed 6 bases and J 7 bases; nucleotides not matched to a gene: 10. CDR3 length: 16 residues. CDR1 is WSHSY, CDR2 SAAADI, per germline. As DNA, the CDR3 is TGCGCCAGCAGCCCCATGACAGGGGGAAGCAATTCACCCCTCCACTTT. Translation gives CASSPMTGGSNSPLHF.

The chain has TRBV30 and TRBJ1-1, with no clear D. Germline V gives CDR1 GTSNPN, CDR2 SVGIG (reference sequence). CDR3 size: 14 residues. Trimming took off 0 bases at V and 0 bases at J, with 8 bases between the two ends. The CDR3 DNA follows: TGTGCCTGGAGTGTACCCGTCGTGAACACTGAAGCTTTCTTT. Translation: CAWSVPVVNTEAFF.

The chain joins TRBV18 to TRBJ1-4; 7 nucleotides match TRBD1. CDR1 is KGHSH, CDR2 LQKENI, per germline. V shed 3 bases and J 7 bases; nucleotides not matched to a gene: 11. The length of the CDR3 is 16 residues. CDR3 DNA: TGTGCCAGCTCACCCGACAGGGACCCAGGTCGTGAAAAACTGTTTTTT. Protein sequence: CASSPDRDPGREKLFF.

CDR3: CASRQTGVEQYF. DNA for the CDR3: TGTGCCAGCAGACAAACAGGGGTCGAGCAGTACTTC. This chain uses TRBV2 with TRBJ2-7, with 7 bases lining up with TRBD1. This CDR3 is built from 12 residues. CDR1 and CDR2 (germline): SNHLY, FYNNEI. Losses at the gene ends were 6 bases for V and 6 bases for J; bases not matched to a gene: 5.

The rearrangement joins TRBV19 to TRBJ1-2; the match to TRBD1 covers 8 bases. CDR3 size: 15 residues. Germline V gives CDR1 LNHDA, CDR2 SQIVND (reference sequence). V trimming: 4 bases; J trimming: 7 bases; junction bases outside the gene matches: 11. CDR3 DNA sequence: TGTGCCAGTAGTACATATTCGACAGGGGACGGTGGCTACACCTTC. The encoded protein is CASSTYSTGDGGYTF.

This chain links TRBV5-1 with TRBJ1-1, with a tentative D call TRBD1 (6 bases). The V gene lost 4 bases and the J gene lost 1 base, with 14 bases spanning the gap. CDR1 is SGHRS, CDR2 YFSETQ, per germline. The CDR3 totals 15 residues. Written as DNA, the CDR3 is TGCGCCAGCAGCCCTCTACAGGGAAGGAACACTGAAGCTTTCTTT. This sequence encodes CASSPLQGRNTEAFF.

A few counts support this clone. The chain joins TRBV9 to TRBJ1-1, with D maybe TRBD1 (6 bases). V lost 0 bases and J lost 7, with 16 bases in between. Germline V gene lookup returns CDR1 SGDLS and CDR2 YYNGEE. CDR3 length equals 15 residues. CDR3 sequence: CASSVDPHRAVEAFF. DNA of the CDR3: TGTGCCAGCAGCGTAGACCCCCACAGGGCGGTTGAAGCTTTCTTT.

The CDR3 here is CSVPQRGHSANTGELFF. The CDR3 bases are TGCAGCGTCCCCCAAAGGGGACATTCCGCGAACACCGGGGAGCTGTTTTTT. The chain has TRBV29-1 and TRBJ2-2, with D tentatively TRBD1 (6 bases). The ends were cut back, 6 bases at V and 0 bases at J, with 20 bases in the middle. CDR3 size: 17 residues. In germline, CDR1 is SQVTM, CDR2 ANQGSEA.

The V gene is TRBV18, the J gene TRBJ2-6; possible D gene TRBD1, 5 bases. V dropped 1 base and J dropped 0 bases, with 16 bases sitting between them. This CDR3 has 19 amino acids. Germline-derived CDR1 and CDR2 are KGHSH and LQKENI. The CDR3 DNA reads TGTGCCAGCTCACCACGGGGCGTATCAGTAATCTCTGGGGCCAACGTCCTGACTTTC. Protein sequence: CASSPRGVSVISGANVLTF. The variable domain in full, completed from reference TRBV18 and TRBJ2-6, reads NAGVMQNPRHLVRRRGQEARLRCSPMKGHSHVYWYRQLPEEGLKFMVYLQKENIIDESGMPKERFSAEFPKEGPSILRIQQVVRGDSAAYFCASSPRGVSVISGANVLTFGAGSRLTVL.

V gene TRBV10-3 combines with J gene TRBJ1-2; D gene ambiguous. Germline loops: CDR1 ENHRY, CDR2 SYGVKD. This CDR3 is 17 amino acids long. Trimming removed 0 bases from V and 4 bases from J, with 18 bases in between. CDR3 region: CAISESSGSLEAYGYTF. DNA of the CDR3: TGTGCCATCAGTGAGTCATCCGGTAGCCTCGAGGCCTATGGCTACACCTTC.

This sequence joins TRBV12-5 and TRBJ1-1, with D perhaps TRBD1 (5 bases). The germline V gene has CDR1 LGHNT and CDR2 FRNRAP. Trimming removed 6 bases at V and 1 base at J, with 12 bases between. This CDR3 has 14 residues. The CDR3, as DNA: TGTGCTAGTGGCTCGGGACTGGAGAACACTGAAGCTTTCTTT. This sequence encodes CASGSGLENTEAFF.

This clone was found a few times. The chain combines TRBV9 with TRBJ2-7, with 8 bases lining up with TRBD2. V was pared by 0 bases and J by 6 bases, with 5 bases of the junction left unmatched. CDR3 length: 14 amino acids. Germline loops: CDR1 SGDLS, CDR2 YYNGEE. DNA of the CDR3: TGTGCCAGCAGCGTAGGCAGCGGGAGTCCCGAGCAGTACTTC. It encodes CASSVGSGSPEQYF.

This clone was detected a few times. This chain joins TRBV6-8 and TRBJ1-2; TRBD1 might be the D (6 bases). Germline assignment: CDR1 MNHGY and CDR2 SAAAGT. With 4 bases removed from V and 4 bases from J, the gap between germline ends came to 7 bases. CDR3 length: 12 residues. CDR3: CASSSDSYGYTF. The CDR3 nucleotides read TGTGCCAGCAGTTCGGACAGCTATGGCTACACCTTC.

This clone was seen more than once but under ten times. This chain joins TRBV19 and TRBJ2-7, with 7 bases identical to TRBD2. The CDR3 runs 15 residues. J gave up 0 bases and V 5 bases, and 7 bases lay outside the gene matches. Germline V CDR1 and CDR2: LNHDA, SQIVND (reference sequence). CDR3 nucleotide sequence: TGTGCCAGTAGTCGACAGCGGGACCACTCCTACGAGCAGTACTTC. Amino acid sequence: CASSRQRDHSYEQYF.

This clone is categorized as medium-sized. The chain employs TRBV11-3 and TRBJ2-3; TRBD2 matches at 12 bases. The V gene end was trimmed by 3 bases and the J gene end by 5 bases; junction bases not matched to a gene: 6. From germline, CDR1 is SGHNT and CDR2 YENEEA. CDR3 length: 16 residues. CDR3 residues: CASSLTSGGVRDTQYF. The CDR3, as DNA: TGTGCCAGCAGCTTGACTAGCGGGGGTGTGAGAGATACGCAGTATTTT.

The V and J genes are TRBV18 and TRBJ1-1; TRBD1 is a possible D gene (5 bases). In germline, CDR1 is KGHSH, CDR2 LQKENI. The length of the CDR3 is 14 residues. Trimming shortened V by 1 base and J by 1 base, and 7 bases separated the two germline ends. The CDR3 sequence: CASSPQQGNTEAFF. The CDR3 DNA follows: TGTGCCAGCTCACCACAGCAGGGGAACACTGAAGCTTTCTTT.

The chain combines TRBV18 with TRBJ2-7, with no clear D. Per germline, CDR1 KGHSH and CDR2 LQKENI. This CDR3 comprises 14 residues. Trimming pared 6 bases from V and 4 bases from J, leaving 16 bases between. CDR3 DNA sequence: TGTGCCAGCTCCAAGACTTCGGGTGGGTACGAGCAGTACTTC. Translating gives CASSKTSGGYEQYF.

The CDR3 region has the DNA TGTGCCAGCAGTACTTACGACAGGGGCGCCGGCACAGATACGCAGTATTTT. Translated, it gives CASSTYDRGAGTDTQYF. This sequence joins TRBV28 and TRBJ2-3; 8 positions agree with TRBD1. This CDR3 has 17 amino acids. Trimming removed 5 bases from V and 1 base from J; junction bases left unmatched: 11. The germline V gene encodes CDR1 MDHEN and CDR2 SYDVKM.

The CDR3 sequence: CASSVASNPTYEQYF. The CDR3 nucleotides read TGTGCCAGCAGCGTAGCTAGCAATCCTACCTACGAGCAGTACTTC. This chain uses TRBV9 with TRBJ2-7; D perhaps matches TRBD2 (5 bases). Trimming removed 0 bases at V and 2 bases at J, with 12 bases between. CDR3 length: 15 amino acids. The germline gives CDR1 SGDLS, CDR2 YYNGEE.

This clone was observed a few times. The V gene is TRBV10-2, the J gene TRBJ2-5, with D perhaps TRBD1 (6 bases). The CDR3 spans 16 residues. CDR1 is WSHSY and CDR2 is SAAADI in the germline V gene. The V gene lost 0 bases and the J gene lost 2 bases, with 13 bases spanning the gap. The CDR3 region is CASSESLRGYQETQYF. CDR3 in DNA: TGCGCCAGCAGTGAGTCTCTCAGGGGTTATCAAGAGACCCAGTACTTC.

V is TRBV11-3 and J is TRBJ1-1, with 7 bases aligning to TRBD1. Trimming at V came to 6 bases and at J to 0 bases, leaving 4 bases not matched to a gene. The CDR3 is made up of 14 amino acids. Germline V gene lookup returns CDR1 SGHNT and CDR2 YENEEA. The CDR3 sequence: CASRAGTVNTEAFF. The CDR3 bases are TGTGCCAGCAGAGCGGGGACAGTGAACACTGAAGCTTTCTTT.

The DNA of the CDR3 is TGTGCCAGCAGTTCTCGGCGAGGGGGCACAGATACGCAGTATTTT. Encoded protein: CASSSRRGGTDTQYF. The chain has TRBV28 and TRBJ2-3; perhaps D is TRBD1 or TRBD2 (5 bases each). Germline V gene data show CDR1 as MDHEN and CDR2 as SYDVKM. This CDR3 is built from 15 residues. V lost 4 bases, J lost 1 base, and 12 bases lay in between. The whole variable domain, filled in from reference TRBV28 and TRBJ2-3, reads DVKVTQSSRYLVKRTGEKVFLECVQDMDHENMFWYRQDPGLGLRLIYFSYDVKMKEKGDIPEGYSVSREKKERFSLILESASTNQTSMYLCASSSRRGGTDTQYFGPGTRLTVL.

This clone was observed a few times. V gene TRBV12-5 combines with J gene TRBJ1-1, with D maybe TRBD1 (6 bases). This CDR3 is built from 12 residues. The germline V gene encodes CDR1 LGHNT and CDR2 FRNRAP. This CDR3 reads CASATGYTEAFF. The DNA of the CDR3 is TGTGCCAGCGCGACAGGTTACACTGAAGCTTTCTTT.

V usage is TRBV29-1 and J usage is TRBJ2-3, with D hard to call. The germline gives CDR1 SQVTM, CDR2 ANQGSEA. V was clipped by 4 bases and J by 0 bases, with 5 bases between them. The CDR3 has 12 amino acids. The CDR3 sequence: CSVASSTDTQYF. CDR3 nucleotide sequence: TGCAGCGTTGCCTCTAGCACAGATACGCAGTATTTT.